The 18 T cell receptor beta chains listed next were all sequenced from one sample in a study of blood T cell repertoires in COVID-19. This table comes from immunoSEQ multiplex PCR, and its TCRdb copy is limited to in-frame clones, with some not included. The sample has under 200,000 clones, roughly 81% seen once. The sequencing sample was made of peripheral blood. These receptors came from a woman aged 80 or over with acute or convalescent COVID-19.

The chain uses TRBV7-2 and TRBJ2-2, with 9 bases lining up with TRBD2. The CDR3 totals 15 residues. Per the germline V gene, CDR1 is SGHTA and CDR2 is FQGNSA. V lost 0 bases, J lost 4 bases, and 0 bases stayed unmatched. CDR3 bases: TGTGCCAGCAGCTTAGCGGGACTAGCCACCGGGGAGCTGTTTTTT. This encodes CASSLAGLATGELFF.

This clone was seen only once. The V and J genes are TRBV6-4 and TRBJ2-1; TRBD2 matches at 8 bases. Germline-derived CDR1 and CDR2 are MRHNA and SNTAGT. The junction had 10 bases not matched to a gene; V was cut back by 2 bases and J by 7 bases. The CDR3 extends over 16 amino acids. The DNA for the CDR3 is TGTGCCAGCAGTGACATTAGGACTAGCAGACTTAATGAGCAGTTCTTC. It translates to CASSDIRTSRLNEQFF.

J is TRBJ1-4 and V is TRBV4-3; tentatively, D is TRBD1 (5 bases). The CDR3 is made up of 16 amino acids. Trimming took 1 base from V and 2 from J, leaving 11 bases between them. The germline CDR1 and CDR2 sequences are LGHNA and YSLEER. CDR3 protein: CASSQGLGRTNEKLFF. CDR3 nucleotide sequence: TGCGCCAGCAGCCAAGGCTTGGGGCGGACTAATGAAAAACTGTTTTTT.

The chain employs TRBV9 and TRBJ1-1; 7 nucleotides align to TRBD1. There are 15 residues in the CDR3. CDR1 and CDR2 from the germline V gene are SGDLS and YYNGEE. The V and J ends lost 3 bases and 5 bases, in that order; junction bases with no gene match: 10. The CDR3 spells CASSGAPTGTTEAFF. Written as DNA, the CDR3 is TGTGCCAGCAGCGGAGCCCCGACAGGGACAACTGAAGCTTTCTTT.

This clone was observed once. CDR3 protein: CASSWTGGTGYTF. The DNA of the CDR3 is TGTGCCAGCAGCTGGACAGGGGGAACTGGCTACACCTTC. This rearrangement joins TRBV6-2 or TRBV6-3 to TRBJ1-2; 10 nucleotides align to TRBD1. CDR1 is MNHEY, CDR2 SVGEGT, per germline. The CDR3 runs to 13 residues. Trimming cost V 6 bases and J 7 bases; bases outside gene matches: 5.

Notes on this clone: This CDR3 is also generated by other DNA sequences in the sample. V and J are TRBV3-1 (or the pseudogene TRBV3-2) and TRBJ2-1; 14 bases are a match to TRBD2. V was clipped by 2 bases and J by 8 bases; unmatched bases: 2. The CDR3 totals 15 residues. Looked up from germline, CDR1 is LGHDT and CDR2 is YNNKEL (reference sequence). CDR3 residues: CASSQPGLAGDEQFF. CDR3 nucleotides: TGTGCCAGCAGCCAACCGGGACTAGCGGGAGATGAGCAGTTCTTC.

The rearrangement joins TRBV5-1 to TRBJ2-7; D may be TRBD2 (6 bases). The CDR3 is 14 amino acids. Germline V lookup: CDR1 SGHRS, CDR2 YFSETQ. Deletions cut 4 bases from V and 2 bases from J, with 13 bases between. CDR3 in amino acids: CASSTRRGAYEQYF. In DNA, the CDR3 is TGCGCCAGCAGCACCAGGAGGGGAGCCTACGAGCAGTACTTC.

Of note for this clone: The same CDR3 also results from other DNA sequences found in this sample. The chain recombines TRBV5-1 with TRBJ2-5, with 8 bases matching TRBD1. CDR1 SGHRS and CDR2 YFSETQ come from the germline V gene. The CDR3 is 16 amino acids. V shed 0 bases, J shed 5 bases, and the junction held 9 bases outside the gene matches. CDR3 in DNA: TGCGCCAGCAGCTTGGCAGGGCAGGGGGCAAGGGAGACCCAGTACTTC. Protein sequence: CASSLAGQGARETQYF.

This rearrangement joins TRBV3-1 (or the pseudogene TRBV3-2) to TRBJ1-2; D uncertain. V dropped 4 bases and J dropped 7 bases, with 13 bases sitting between them. CDR1 is LGHDT, CDR2 YNNKEL, per germline (reference sequence). This CDR3 has 13 residues. CDR3 nucleotides: TGTGCCAGCAGCCGCGAGGGAATTGGTGGCTACACCTTC. It specifies CASSREGIGGYTF.

The chain carries TRBV5-1 and TRBJ2-1; 9 bases align to TRBD2. Germline values: CDR1 SGHRS, CDR2 YFSETQ. The CDR3 extends over 17 amino acids. J was trimmed by 2 bases and V by 1 base; bases with no gene match: 7. The DNA for the CDR3 is TGCGCCAGCAGCTTGTTGGCTAGCGGGGCACCCTACAATGAGCAGTTCTTC. This translates into CASSLLASGAPYNEQFF.

The rearrangement uses TRBV9 and TRBJ1-3; no definite D call. The CDR3 is 14 amino acids. V gave up 4 bases and J gave up 0 bases, with 8 bases separating them. Germline loops: CDR1 SGDLS, CDR2 YYNGEE. The CDR3: CASSSDNSGNTIYF. The CDR3 DNA reads TGTGCCAGCAGCTCAGACAACTCTGGAAACACCATATATTTT.

This chain connects TRBV5-1 to TRBJ1-4, with 7 positions matching TRBD1. Unmatched junction bases numbered 3, after V lost 4 bases and J lost 0 bases. Germline V gene sequence: CDR1 SGHRS, CDR2 YFSETQ. CDR3 length: 15 amino acids. The CDR3 region is CASSLDRATNEKLFF. The DNA of the CDR3 is TGCGCCAGCAGCCTAGACAGGGCAACTAATGAAAAACTGTTTTTT. Complete variable domain (other parts from reference TRBV5-1 and TRBJ1-4): KAGVTQTPRYLIKTRGQQVTLSCSPISGHRSVSWYQQTPGQGLQFLFEYFSETQRNKGNFPGRFSGRQFSNSRSEMNVSTLELGDSALYLCASSLDRATNEKLFFGSGTQLSVL.

CDR3 in amino acids: CASSLGLDNEQFF. The CDR3 nucleotides are TGCGCCAGCAGCTTGGGACTAGACAATGAGCAGTTCTTC. The chain employs TRBV5-1 and TRBJ2-1; TRBD2 might be the D (6 bases). Trimming took 0 bases from V and 5 from J, leaving 6 bases between them. CDR1 and CDR2 from the germline V gene are SGHRS and YFSETQ. The CDR3 extends over 13 amino acids.

The V gene is TRBV3-1 (or the pseudogene TRBV3-2), the J gene TRBJ2-7, with 9 bases lining up with TRBD2. The J segment lost 0 bases and the V segment lost 1 base, leaving 1 base of the junction unmatched. Germline V gene lookup returns CDR1 LGHDT and CDR2 YNNKEL (reference sequence). There are 15 residues in the CDR3. The CDR3 protein is CASSQGLAASYEQYF. In DNA form, the CDR3 reads TGTGCCAGCAGCCAAGGACTAGCGGCCTCCTACGAGCAGTACTTC.

This clone was seen just once. The chain joins TRBV7-2 to TRBJ1-2; unclear D gene. With 1 base removed from V and 4 bases from J, the gap between germline ends came to 4 bases. This CDR3 region has 12 residues. Germline CDR1 is SGHTA and CDR2 is FQGNSA. The CDR3 region has the DNA TGTGCCAGCAGCTTAGTGCGCTATGGCTACACCTTC. Residues: CASSLVRYGYTF.

The chain links TRBV27 to TRBJ1-6; maybe TRBD1 (6 bases). The CDR3 contains 15 residues. V was clipped by 6 bases and J by 5 bases, with 14 bases between them. In germline, CDR1 is MNHEY, CDR2 SMNVEV (reference sequence). CDR3 coding DNA: TGTGCCAGCAGCTCAACAGGGCGTAATAATTCACCCCTCCACTTT. Protein sequence: CASSSTGRNNSPLHF.

V usage is TRBV20-1 and J usage is TRBJ1-5; D is ambiguous. The CDR3 is made up of 15 amino acids. Germline V gene lookup returns CDR1 DFQATT and CDR2 SNEGSKA (reference sequence). V was pared by 3 bases and J by 1 base, with 13 bases between. In nucleotides, the CDR3 is TGCAGTGCTAGTATCGGAGGGATGAGCAATCAGCCCCAGCATTTT. It codes for CSASIGGMSNQPQHF.

The chain combines TRBV10-2 with TRBJ2-1, with TRBD2 as a possible D gene (6 bases). This CDR3 is built from 15 residues. Germline V gene data show CDR1 as WSHSY and CDR2 as SAAADI. V was trimmed by 6 bases and J by 6 bases, leaving 18 bases between them. The CDR3 spells CASRQEQLGGNEQFF. The CDR3 coding sequence is TGCGCCAGCAGGCAGGAGCAGTTGGGGGGCAATGAGCAGTTCTTC.